This paragraph reports one T cell receptor beta chain. Its specificity is unknown. Method: immunoSEQ multiplex PCR; TCRdb's copy keeps in-frame clones and lacks some. The table lists approximately 110,000 clones, around 71% of them singletons, with 20% to 25% in the top ten. The entry originates in a study of shared clonotypes between healthy human individuals. Whole-study results and caveats: A handful of donors shared around 5.2% of their naive CD4 clonotypes. The rarefaction results pointed to incomplete sorted-subset sequencing despite large depth.

The germline CDR1 and CDR2 sequences are SGHAT and FQNNGV. The CDR3 consists of 17 residues. The junction had 5 bases not matched to a gene; V was cut back by 5 bases and J by 1 base. Specimen: memory CD8+ T cells sorted from blood. Indicated subset: CD45RO+ cells pooled with CCR7-negative TemRA cells. The chain combines TRBV11-2 with TRBJ2-7, with 16 bases that match TRBD2. The source is a woman aged 25 to 45 in good health. The CDR3, as DNA: TGTGCCAGCAGCGTCGGGACTAGCGGGAGGGCGTCCTACGAGCAGTACTTC. Translation: CASSVGTSGRASYEQYF.